This T cell receptor beta chain was captured by sequencing in a study of response to subunit inactivated influenza vaccine. Germline V gives CDR1 SGHDN, CDR2 FVKESK. The ends were cut back, 6 bases at V and 0 bases at J, with 18 bases in the middle. The CDR3 extends over 18 amino acids. With regard to this clonotype: Its antigen is currently unknown.

Each CDR3 protein gets one entry after TCRdb re-called the RT-PCR reads with MiXCR. Among a few hundred thousand distinct CDR3 sequences listed, approximately 15% were seen once. General observations from the study: Few new T cells, the authors suggested, are recruited by each seasonal influenza vaccination.

The sample in question was PBMCs from blood, obtained approximately 12 days after vaccination. The V and J genes are TRBV14 and TRBJ2-6; either TRBD1 or TRBD2 may supply D (6 bases each). This sequence originates from a man aged 50 or older who received an inactivated influenza vaccine. The CDR3 coding sequence is TGTGCCAGCAGTCCTAGGGGGGTCCCCTTCTCTGGGGCCAACGTCCTGACTTTC. This gives the protein CASSPRGVPFSGANVLTF.